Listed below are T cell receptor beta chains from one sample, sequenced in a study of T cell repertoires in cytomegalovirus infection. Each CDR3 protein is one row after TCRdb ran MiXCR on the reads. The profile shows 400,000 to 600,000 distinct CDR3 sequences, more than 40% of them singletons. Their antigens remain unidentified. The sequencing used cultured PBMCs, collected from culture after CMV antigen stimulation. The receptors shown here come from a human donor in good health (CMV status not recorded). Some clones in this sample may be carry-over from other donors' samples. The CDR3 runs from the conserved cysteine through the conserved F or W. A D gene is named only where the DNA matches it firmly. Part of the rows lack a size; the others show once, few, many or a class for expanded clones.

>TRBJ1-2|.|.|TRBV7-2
TGTGCCAGCAGCTTAGTAGACGGCTATGGCTACACCTTC
CASSLVDGYGYTF
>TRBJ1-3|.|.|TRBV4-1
TGCGCCAGCAGACCCGGGACTGCAGCGAGCTCCACTGGAAACACCATATATTTT
CASRPGTAASSTGNTIYF
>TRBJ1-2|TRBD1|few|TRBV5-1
TGCGCCAGCAGCCTGGGACAGGGGGCGCAGGGCTATGGCTACACCTTC
CASSLGQGAQGYGYTF
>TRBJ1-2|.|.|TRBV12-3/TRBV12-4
TGTGCCAGCAGACCCGGGGGGGGGAACTATGGCTACACCTTC
CASRPGGGNYGYTF
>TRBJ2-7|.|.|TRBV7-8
TGTGCCAGCAGCCGCGCCGATTTAGGGGGCTACGAGCAGTACTTC
CASSRADLGGYEQYF
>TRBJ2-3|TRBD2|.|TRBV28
TGTGCCAGCAGTACACTAGCGGGGGCCCCCACAGATACGCAGTATTTT
CASSTLAGAPTDTQYF
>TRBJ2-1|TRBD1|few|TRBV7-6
TGTGCCAGCAGTTCCCCACAGGGGGAGTCCTACAATGAGCAGTTCTTC
CASSSPQGESYNEQFF
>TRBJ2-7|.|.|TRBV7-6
TGTGCCAGCAGCTTTAGGTATGCGGGCTCCTACGAGCAGTACTTC
CASSFRYAGSYEQYF
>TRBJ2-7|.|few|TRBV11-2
TGTGCCAGCAGCTATATGGGTTACGAGCAGTACTTC
CASSYMGYEQYF
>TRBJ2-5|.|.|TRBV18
TGTGCCAGCTCAAAGGGCGTCCAAGAGACCCAGTACTTC
CASSKGVQETQYF
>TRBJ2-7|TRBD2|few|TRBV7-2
TGTGCCAGCAGCGAGGGGCGGGGGGGTCTTGCGAAGCAGTACTTC
CASSEGRGGLAKQYF
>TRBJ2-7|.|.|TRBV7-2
TGTGCCAGCAGCTGGCGGGTGGCTTTCACCTACGAGCAGTACTTC
CASSWRVAFTYEQYF
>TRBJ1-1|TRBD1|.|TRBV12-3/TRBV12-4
TGTGCCAGCAGTCGGACAGGGTTGACTGAAGCTTTCTTT
CASSRTGLTEAFF
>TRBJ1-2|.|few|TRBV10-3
TGTGCCATCAGTGAAGGGGGAGGTTATGGCTACACCTTC
CAISEGGGYGYTF
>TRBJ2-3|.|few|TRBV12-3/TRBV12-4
TGTGCCAGCAGAAAACCGCGACTGGGAGAACACACAGATACGCAGTATTTT
CASRKPRLGEHTDTQYF
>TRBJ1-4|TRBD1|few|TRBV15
TGTGCCACCAGCAGTCCGGGACAGAGGAATGAAAAACTGTTTTTT
CATSSPGQRNEKLFF
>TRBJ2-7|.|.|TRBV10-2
TGCGCCAGCAGTGCCCAGAGAGGCTACGAGCAGTACTTC
CASSAQRGYEQYF
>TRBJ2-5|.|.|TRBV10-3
TGTGCCATCAGTGCCTATGGGGAGACCCAGTACTTC
CAISAYGETQYF
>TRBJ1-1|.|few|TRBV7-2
TGTGCCAGCAGCTTAGGGTTGATGGGTGAAGCTTTCTTT
CASSLGLMGEAFF
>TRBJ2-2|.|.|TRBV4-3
TGCGCCAGCAGCCAAGTACGCGGGGAGCTGTTTTTT
CASSQVRGELFF
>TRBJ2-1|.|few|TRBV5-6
TGTGCCAGCAGCTTGACGGGAGTCGAAGGGCAGTTCTTC
CASSLTGVEGQFF
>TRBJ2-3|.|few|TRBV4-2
TGTGCCAGCAGCCAAGCTGGGCCGGAGGATACGCAGTATTTT
CASSQAGPEDTQYF
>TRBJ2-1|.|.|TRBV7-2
TGTGCCAGTGAGGGACCTTTCCGCGGTAATGAGCAGTTCTTC
CASEGPFRGNEQFF
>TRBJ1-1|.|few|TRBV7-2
TGTGCCAGCAGCTTAGAAGTTTGGAGGGGCACTGAAGCTTTCTTT
CASSLEVWRGTEAFF
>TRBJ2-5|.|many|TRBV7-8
TGTGCCAGCAGGTCCCGGGGGACCAGGACCCAGTACTTC
CASRSRGTRTQYF
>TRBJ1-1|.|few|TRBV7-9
TGTGCCAGCAGCGCCCGGTGGACGGCTGAAGCTTTCTTT
CASSARWTAEAFF
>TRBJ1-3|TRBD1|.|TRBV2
TGTGCCAGCAGTGTAGGCAGGGGGCTATCTGGAAACACCATATATTTT
CASSVGRGLSGNTIYF
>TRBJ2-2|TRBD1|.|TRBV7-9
TGTGCCAGCACCACCGCGACAGGGGGCTACACCGGGGAGCTGTTTTTT
CASTTATGGYTGELFF
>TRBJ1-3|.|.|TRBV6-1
TGTGCCAGCCGGGCCGTAAGCTCTGGAAACACCATATATTTT
CASRAVSSGNTIYF
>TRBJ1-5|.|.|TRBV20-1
TGCAGTGGGAGAATCAGCAATCAGCCCCAGCATTTT
CSGRISNQPQHF
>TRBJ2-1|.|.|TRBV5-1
TGCGCCAGCAGCCCTACCGGTAGCCGCCGCTACAATGAGCAGTTCTTC
CASSPTGSRRYNEQFF
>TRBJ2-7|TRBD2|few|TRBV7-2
TGTGCCAGCAGCTTCTCCCCGGGACTACTCTCGAACTTC
CASSFSPGLLSNF
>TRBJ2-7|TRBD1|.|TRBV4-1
TGCGCCAGCAGCCAAGGAGTCGGACAGGGTAACTACGAGCAGTACTTC
CASSQGVGQGNYEQYF
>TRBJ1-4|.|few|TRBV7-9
TGTGCCAGCACCACTACCAAGGACCCAGGAAAACTGTTTTTT
CASTTTKDPGKLFF
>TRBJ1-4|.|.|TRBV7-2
TGTGCCAGCAACAATGGGCGAACTAATGAAAAACTGTTTTTT
CASNNGRTNEKLFF
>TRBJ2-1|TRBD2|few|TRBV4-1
TGCGCCAGCAGCCGGACTAGCGGGGGAGCGCAGTTCTTC
CASSRTSGGAQFF
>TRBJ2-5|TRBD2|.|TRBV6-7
TGTGCCAGCAGTGAGCTAGGGACTAGCGTCCAAGAGACCCAGTACTTC
CASSELGTSVQETQYF
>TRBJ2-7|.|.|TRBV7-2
TGTGCCAGCAGCTCCTTGGAATACGAGCAGTACTTC
CASSSLEYEQYF
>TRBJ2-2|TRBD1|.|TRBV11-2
TGTGCCAGCAGATTAGCCGACAGGGGGCGGATCGGGGAGCTGTTTTTT
CASRLADRGRIGELFF
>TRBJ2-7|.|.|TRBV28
TGTGCCAGCAGTTTAATGGTTTCCTACGAGCAGTACTTC
CASSLMVSYEQYF
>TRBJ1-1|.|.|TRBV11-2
TGTGCCAGCAGCCGCGGATGGGGTGAAGCTTTCTTT
CASSRGWGEAFF
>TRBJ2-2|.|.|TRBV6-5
TGTGCCAGCACCCCATCCCTCGGTCGGTCGGCCGGGGAGCTGTTTTTT
CASTPSLGRSAGELFF
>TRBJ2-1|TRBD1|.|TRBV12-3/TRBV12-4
TGTGCCAGCATCCCCGGGACAGGGGGCTACAATGAGCAGTTCTTC
CASIPGTGGYNEQFF
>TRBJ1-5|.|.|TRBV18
TGTGCCAGCTCACCAGATCAGTACCAGCCCCAGCATTTT
CASSPDQYQPQHF
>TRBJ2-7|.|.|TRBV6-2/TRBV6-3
TGTGCCAGCCGAGGTAGCGGTCCCTACGAGCAGTACTTC
CASRGSGPYEQYF
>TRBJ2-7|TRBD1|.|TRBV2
TGTGCCAGCAGTCAGACAGGGATGGAGCAGTACTTC
CASSQTGMEQYF
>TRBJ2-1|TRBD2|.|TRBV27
TGTGCCAGCGGATTCCAGGGGCTAGCGGGAGGGCCAGGATACAATGAGCAGTTCTTC
CASGFQGLAGGPGYNEQFF
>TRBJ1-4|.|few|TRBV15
TGTGCCACCCGAAGGACCGGGACTAATGAAAAACTGTTTTTT
CATRRTGTNEKLFF
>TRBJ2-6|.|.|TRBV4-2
TGTGCCAGCAGCCAAGTCCGAACTGGGGCCAACGTCCTGACTTTC
CASSQVRTGANVLTF
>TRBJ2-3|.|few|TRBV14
TGTGCCAGCAGCCAGCGGGATTACACAGATACGCAGTATTTT
CASSQRDYTDTQYF
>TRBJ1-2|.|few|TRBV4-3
TGCGCCAGCAGCCAAGAATTAAGAAACTATGGCTACACCTTC
CASSQELRNYGYTF
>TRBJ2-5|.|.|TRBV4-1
TGCGCCAGCAGCCAAGGGAATAGCGGCGGTTCTGGCCTAGAGACCCAGTACTTC
CASSQGNSGGSGLETQYF
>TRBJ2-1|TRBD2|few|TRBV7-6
TGTGCCAGCAGCCCTAATAGCGGGATGGCCGATGAGCAGTTCTTC
CASSPNSGMADEQFF
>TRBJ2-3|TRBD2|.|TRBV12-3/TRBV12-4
TGTGCCAGCAGTGTAGCGGGGGGCCCTACTAGCACAGATACGCAGTATTTT
CASSVAGGPTSTDTQYF
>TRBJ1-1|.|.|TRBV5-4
TGTGCCAGCAGCCCTCACAGCACTGAAGCTTTCTTT
CASSPHSTEAFF
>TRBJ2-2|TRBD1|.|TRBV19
TGTGCCAGTGAACAGGACAGGGCCGCCACCGGGGAGCTGTTTTTT
CASEQDRAATGELFF
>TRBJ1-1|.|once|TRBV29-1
TGCAGCGTTGGTACAGGCCGGGGCACTGAAGCTTTCTTT
CSVGTGRGTEAFF
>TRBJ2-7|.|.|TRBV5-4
TGTGCCAGCAGCTTGTTAGCTAGCCTCGGCGAGCAGTACTTC
CASSLLASLGEQYF